Shown below are 10 T cell receptor beta chains from a single sample sequenced in a study of shared clonotypes between healthy human individuals. Only in-frame clones appear in the TCRdb table, and some are missing; sequencing was by immunoSEQ multiplex PCR. The profile shows about 2 million clones, about 95% of them singletons. The sequencing sample was made of naive CD4+ T cells sorted from blood. Subset denoted: CD45RA+ positively selected. These receptors were obtained from a man aged 18 to 29 in good health.

The V gene is TRBV5-1, the J gene TRBJ1-2, with 7 bases lining up with TRBD1. Germline assignment: CDR1 SGHRS and CDR2 YFSETQ. V gave up 4 bases and J gave up 2 bases; unmatched junction bases: 11. The CDR3 covers 16 residues. The DNA of the CDR3 is TGCGCCAGCAGCATTTCAACGGGACAGCTAAACTATGGCTACACCTTC. This gives the protein CASSISTGQLNYGYTF.

CDR3 bases: TGTGCCAGCCGGGGGACTAGCGGGAGCTCCTACAATGAGCAGTTCTTC. The encoded protein is CASRGTSGSSYNEQFF. The chain uses TRBV27 and TRBJ2-1; 14 nucleotides line up with TRBD2. Germline V gene data show CDR1 as MNHEY and CDR2 as SMNVEV (reference sequence). The V and J ends lost 8 bases and 0 bases, in that order; junction bases with no gene match: 3. The CDR3 covers 16 residues.

The chain couples TRBV5-1 to TRBJ2-3; D gene unclear. The CDR3 runs to 13 residues. Trimming removed 3 bases at V and 2 bases at J, with 7 bases between. The germline gives CDR1 SGHRS, CDR2 YFSETQ. CDR3: CASSSGFTDTQYF. The CDR3 DNA sequence: TGCGCCAGCAGCTCCGGCTTCACAGATACGCAGTATTTT.

This chain connects TRBV27 to TRBJ1-1; D is possibly TRBD1 (5 bases). Germline-derived CDR1 and CDR2 are MNHEY and SMNVEV (reference sequence). With 6 bases removed from V and 5 bases from J, the gap between germline ends came to 13 bases. The CDR3 has 13 amino acids. CDR3: CASRGGEWTEAFF. Here the CDR3 DNA reads TGTGCCAGCAGAGGAGGGGAGTGGACTGAAGCTTTCTTT.

The chain is built from TRBV10-3 and TRBJ2-7, with 9 positions matching TRBD2. This CDR3 contains 13 residues. Germline CDR1 reads ENHRY; CDR2 reads SYGVKD. V lost 6 bases and J lost 5; bases outside the gene matches: 5. DNA of the CDR3: TGTGCCATCAGGCCCGGGACTAGCAACGAGCAGTACTTC. Amino acids: CAIRPGTSNEQYF.

The V gene is TRBV11-2, the J gene TRBJ2-7; 7 positions match TRBD2. This CDR3 is built from 15 residues. CDR1 is SGHAT and CDR2 is FQNNGV in the germline V gene. V lost 5 bases to trimming and J lost 0 bases; unmatched junction nucleotides: 7. The CDR3 DNA is TGTGCCAGCAGCCCCACTAGCGCGAGCTCCTACGAGCAGTACTTC. Its translation: CASSPTSASSYEQYF.

The chain couples TRBV7-9 to TRBJ2-1, with a weak D call TRBD2 (5 bases). The CDR3 is 14 residues long. The germline gives CDR1 SEHNR, CDR2 FQNEAQ (reference sequence). V gave up 3 bases and J gave up 10 bases, with 16 bases separating them. CDR3 residues: CASSFPDSLQEQFF. CDR3 sequence (DNA): TGTGCCAGCAGCTTCCCGGACTCCCTCCAGGAGCAGTTCTTC.

The rearrangement links TRBV4-1 to TRBJ1-2; D unclear. V lost 0 bases and J 6 bases, leaving 20 bases between the germline ends. The CDR3 spans 17 residues. The germline V gene has CDR1 MGHRA and CDR2 YSYEKL. The CDR3 loop reads CASSQDLGTAYFHGYTF. CDR3 sequence (DNA): TGCGCCAGCAGCCAAGATCTAGGAACAGCCTATTTCCATGGCTACACCTTC.

A single count supports this clone. The gene calls are TRBV5-4 and TRBJ2-1, with D maybe TRBD1 (6 bases). V gave up 9 bases and J gave up 2 bases, with 21 bases separating them. The CDR3 sequence is 16 residues long. From germline, CDR1 is SGHNT and CDR2 YYREEE (reference sequence). DNA for the CDR3: TGTGCCAACCCTATTTGCCGCAGGGGTACCTACAATGAGCAGTTCTTC. Its protein is CANPICRRGTYNEQFF.

This clone was observed a handful of times. This chain connects TRBV5-4 to TRBJ2-4; 7 nucleotides align to TRBD2. CDR1 is SGHNT, CDR2 YYREEE, per germline (reference sequence). This CDR3 is built from 15 residues. With 1 base clipped from V and 7 bases from J, the junction kept 8 bases outside the gene matches. Here the CDR3 reads CASSLSSGGGNIQYF. DNA of the CDR3: TGTGCCAGCAGCTTGAGTTCGGGAGGAGGTAACATTCAGTACTTC.